The text below deals with one TCR beta chain. Its antigen remains unidentified. These data originate in a study of post-analysis software for immune sequencing data. As for the study in general: Courses of disease covered relapsing-remitting, secondary progressive and progressive-relapsing multiple sclerosis.

With 2 bases removed from V and 3 bases from J, the gap between germline ends came to 4 bases. The CDR3 is made up of 12 amino acids. The TCR beta cDNA libraries carried unique molecular identifiers. One entry per CDR3 protein results from TCRdb running MiXCR on the PCR reads. The table records 450,000 or so distinct CDR3 sequences, around 40% of them present only once. Study results and limitations: Five or six TRBV segments, TRBV5-6, TRBV5-1 and TRBV20-1 among them, were found more frequent in patients than controls. Diversity measured as normalized Chao1 was significantly lower in multiple sclerosis patients than in controls.

V and J are TRBV12-3 or TRBV12-4 and TRBJ1-2; D is unresolved. The sequence was obtained from a girl under 18 with multiple sclerosis. Sequencing was carried out using blood. The CDR3 DNA reads TGTGCCAGCAGTTTAACGGACTATGGCTACACCTTC. It is translated as CASSLTDYGYTF.